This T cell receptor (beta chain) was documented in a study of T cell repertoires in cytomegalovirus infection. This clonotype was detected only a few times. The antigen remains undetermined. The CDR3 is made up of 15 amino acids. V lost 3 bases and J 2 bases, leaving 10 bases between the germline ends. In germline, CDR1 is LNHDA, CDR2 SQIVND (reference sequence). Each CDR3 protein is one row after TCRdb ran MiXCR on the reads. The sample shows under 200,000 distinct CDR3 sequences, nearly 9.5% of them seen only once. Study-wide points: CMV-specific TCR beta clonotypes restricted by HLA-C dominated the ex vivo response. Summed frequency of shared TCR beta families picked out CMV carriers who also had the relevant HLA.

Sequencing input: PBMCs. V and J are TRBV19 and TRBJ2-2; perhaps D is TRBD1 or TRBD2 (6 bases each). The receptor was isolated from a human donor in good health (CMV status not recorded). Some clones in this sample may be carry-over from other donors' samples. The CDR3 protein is CASSMTGGNTGELFF. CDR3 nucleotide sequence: TGTGCCAGTAGTATGACCGGGGGCAACACCGGGGAGCTGTTTTTT.